These T cell receptor beta chains were read from a single sample in a study of naive and memory T cell subsets. MiXCR was run by TCRdb on the 5' RACE reads, yielding one entry per CDR3 protein. This table has approximately 32,000 distinct CDR3 sequences, approximately 16% appearing once. These receptor sequences come from a female donor in good health. The CDR3 runs from the conserved cysteine through the conserved F or W. The listing skips clone size in some rows; elsewhere it reads once, few, many or a size class.

J gene | clone size | V gene | CDR3 protein
TRBJ1-1 | . | TRBV7-2 | CASSLLDEAFF
TRBJ1-1 | many | TRBV29-1 | CSVEGREGWTEAFF
TRBJ2-7 | medium-sized | TRBV20-1 | CSASYRLAGGYEQYF
TRBJ2-3 | many | TRBV20-1 | CSARKGLVSDTQYF
TRBJ1-1 | many | TRBV20-1 | CSARRGMFSEAFF
TRBJ1-2 | . | TRBV20-1 | CSARGYGDTF
TRBJ1-1 | many | TRBV29-1 | CSVVPNGGWSTEAFF
TRBJ2-3 | . | TRBV11-2 | CASSHGTDTQYF
TRBJ2-3 | . | TRBV12-3/TRBV12-4 | CASSPPGGVGTQYF
TRBJ2-2 | few | TRBV9 | CASSISGTVSNTGELFF
TRBJ1-1 | few | TRBV18 | CASSPSTRDEAFF
TRBJ1-4 | . | TRBV2 | CASSVRDWNEKLFF
TRBJ2-1 | . | TRBV10-3 | CAISRPGVYNEQFF
TRBJ2-2 | many | TRBV18 | CASSPLLPGVANTGELFF
TRBJ1-2 | many | TRBV20-1 | CSARVGDYGYTF
TRBJ2-5 | many | TRBV7-9 | CASSFVSAGEVRETQYF
TRBJ1-5 | many | TRBV6-5 | CASTSDRNSNQPQHF
TRBJ2-2 | . | TRBV4-2 | CASSPERGARTGELFF
TRBJ1-5 | . | TRBV27 | CASSFRTGTQPQHF
TRBJ2-3 | . | TRBV29-1 | CSVSRARTWGTDTQYF
TRBJ2-5 | few | TRBV10-2 | CASNSGTSGGRETQYF
TRBJ2-3 | . | TRBV6-5 | CASSGNRGSTDTQYF
TRBJ2-1 | few | TRBV20-1 | CSAFGTALNEQFF
TRBJ2-3 | few | TRBV20-1 | CSARTGLKDTQYF
TRBJ2-1 | . | TRBV10-3 | CAISQGGPTYNEQFF
TRBJ2-1 | many | TRBV29-1 | CSVEWRETNNEQFF
TRBJ2-2 | many | TRBV20-1 | CSAVQGATGELFF
TRBJ2-5 | medium-sized | TRBV20-1 | CSAEGSQETQYF
TRBJ1-5 | . | TRBV12-3/TRBV12-4 | CASRTGFGQPQHF
TRBJ1-1 | medium-sized | TRBV4-1 | CASSPGQGMNTEAFF
TRBJ1-3 | once | TRBV12-3/TRBV12-4 | CASRDDGSSGNTIYF
TRBJ2-5 | few | TRBV7-8 | CASTTLTGCTETQYF
TRBJ2-7 | many | TRBV13 | CASSITGVGSYEQYF
TRBJ1-1 | few | TRBV20-1 | CSARMVAGHTEAFF
TRBJ2-1 | few | TRBV20-1 | CSARDIPQGIRNNEQFF
TRBJ1-1 | many | TRBV10-3 | CAISDYTEAFF
TRBJ2-7 | . | TRBV6-5 | CASSLVMPRTGPYEQYF
TRBJ2-7 | . | TRBV6-5 | CASSYSFGGGTYEQYF
TRBJ1-5 | many | TRBV28 | CASSFRGGAVQPQHF
TRBJ2-2 | . | TRBV15 | CATSRGDTPNTGELFF
TRBJ1-1 | few | TRBV7-3 | CASSLSGGGSEAFF
TRBJ1-1 | . | TRBV5-1 | CASSPPAQGSRTEAFF
TRBJ1-1 | many | TRBV20-1 | CSARDPGQNTEAFF
TRBJ2-2 | many | TRBV20-1 | CSARVGHLNTGELFF
TRBJ2-1 | many | TRBV6-5 | CASSQLPSSYNEQFF
TRBJ2-7 | many | TRBV20-1 | CSAGTSFTYEQYF
TRBJ2-3 | many | TRBV2 | CASSAGGSGTDTQYF
TRBJ2-1 | . | TRBV15 | CATSTSGGSNEQFF
TRBJ2-5 | many | TRBV4-1 | CASSQDRGETQYF
TRBJ1-2 | few | TRBV15 | CATRTGGDIYGYTF
TRBJ1-4 | many | TRBV12-3/TRBV12-4 | CASSSVTGVATNEKLFF
TRBJ2-3 | . | TRBV6-6 | CASTPGRISTDTQYF
TRBJ1-6 | medium-sized | TRBV12-2 | CASRLVTEGKSPLHF
TRBJ2-5 | few | TRBV20-1 | CSALGGGPQETQYF
TRBJ2-3 | many | TRBV5-6 | CASSLFGTTDTQYF
TRBJ2-2 | . | TRBV6-1 | CASRNIRDFSSAGELFF
TRBJ2-5 | medium-sized | TRBV7-2 | CASSLGLTETQYF
TRBJ1-5 | . | TRBV7-9 | CASSLGEGATQPQHF
TRBJ1-5 | . | TRBV6-1 | CASSERTGQGNQPQHF